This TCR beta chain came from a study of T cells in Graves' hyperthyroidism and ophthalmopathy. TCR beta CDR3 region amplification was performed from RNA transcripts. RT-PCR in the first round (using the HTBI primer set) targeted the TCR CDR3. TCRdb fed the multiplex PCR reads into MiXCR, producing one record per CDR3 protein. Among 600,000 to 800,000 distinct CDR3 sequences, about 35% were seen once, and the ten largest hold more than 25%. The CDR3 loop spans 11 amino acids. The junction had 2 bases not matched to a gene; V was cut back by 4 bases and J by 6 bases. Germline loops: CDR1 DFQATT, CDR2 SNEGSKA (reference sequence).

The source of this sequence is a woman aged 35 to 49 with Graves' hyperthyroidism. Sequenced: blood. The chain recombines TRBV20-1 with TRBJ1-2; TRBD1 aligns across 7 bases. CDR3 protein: CSATGTDGYTF. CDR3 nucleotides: TGCAGTGCTACCGGGACAGATGGCTACACCTTC.